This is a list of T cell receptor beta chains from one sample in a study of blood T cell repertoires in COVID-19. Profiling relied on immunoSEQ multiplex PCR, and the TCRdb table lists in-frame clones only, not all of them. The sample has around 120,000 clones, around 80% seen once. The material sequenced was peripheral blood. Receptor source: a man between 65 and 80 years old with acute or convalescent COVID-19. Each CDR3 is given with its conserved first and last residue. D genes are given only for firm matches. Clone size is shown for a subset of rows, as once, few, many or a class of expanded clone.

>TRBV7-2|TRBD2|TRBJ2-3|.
CASSLSGGHTDTQYF
TGTGCCAGCAGCTTGAGCGGGGGACACACAGATACGCAGTATTTT
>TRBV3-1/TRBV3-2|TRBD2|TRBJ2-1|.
CATRFSGGSNEQFF
TGTGCCACTCGGTTTAGCGGGGGGAGCAATGAGCAGTTCTTC
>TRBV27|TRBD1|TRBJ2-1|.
CASSPSGTGFDSYNEQFF
TGTGCCAGCAGTCCCTCCGGGACAGGGTTCGACTCCTACAATGAGCAGTTCTTC
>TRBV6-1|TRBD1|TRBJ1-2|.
CASSDRNRGRRGYTF
TGTGCCAGCAGTGACCGAAACAGGGGGCGCAGAGGCTACACCTTC
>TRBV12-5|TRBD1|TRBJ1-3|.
CASGLVVDRVLGNTIYF
TGTGCTAGTGGTTTGGTAGTGGACAGGGTCCTTGGAAACACCATATATTTT
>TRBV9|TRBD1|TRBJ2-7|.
CASSVGGTGQHEQYF
TGTGCCAGCAGCGTAGGCGGGACAGGTCAGCACGAGCAGTACTTC
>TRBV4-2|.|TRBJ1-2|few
CASSQERQGSYGYTF
TGTGCCAGCAGCCAAGAAAGGCAGGGGAGCTATGGCTACACCTTC
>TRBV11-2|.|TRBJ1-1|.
CASSLSVADTEAFF
TGTGCCAGCAGCTTGTCAGTTGCGGACACTGAAGCTTTCTTT
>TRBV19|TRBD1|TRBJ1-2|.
CASSIPRQGGHYYGYTF
TGTGCCAGTAGTATTCCTCGACAGGGTGGTCACTACTATGGCTACACCTTC
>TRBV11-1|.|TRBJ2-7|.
CASSGDRQASYEQYF
TGTGCCAGCAGCGGGGACCGACAGGCTTCCTACGAGCAGTACTTC
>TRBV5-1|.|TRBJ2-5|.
CASSPSFETQYF
TGCGCCAGCAGCCCCTCTTTCGAGACCCAGTACTTC
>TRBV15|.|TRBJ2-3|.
CATSIRGTDTQYF
TGTGCCACCAGCATTAGAGGCACAGATACGCAGTATTTT
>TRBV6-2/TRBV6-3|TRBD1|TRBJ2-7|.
CASSSRKGQGGDEQYF
TGTGCCAGCAGTTCCCGAAAGGGACAGGGAGGGGACGAGCAGTACTTC
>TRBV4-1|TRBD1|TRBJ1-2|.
CASSQARGQGKLYGYTF
TGCGCCAGCAGCCAAGCTAGGGGACAGGGAAAGCTTTATGGCTACACCTTC
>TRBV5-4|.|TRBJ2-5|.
CASSLSGAVETQYF
TGTGCCAGCAGTTTGTCAGGGGCCGTAGAGACCCAGTACTTC
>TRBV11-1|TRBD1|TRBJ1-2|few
CASSLTGADYGYTF
TGTGCCAGCAGCCTAACAGGGGCGGACTATGGCTACACCTTC
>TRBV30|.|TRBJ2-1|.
CACPHPRGLNNEQFF
TGTGCCTGCCCTCACCCGCGAGGGCTGAACAATGAGCAGTTCTTC
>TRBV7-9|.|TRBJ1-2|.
CASSFTVYGYTF
TGTGCCAGCAGCTTCACTGTCTATGGCTACACCTTC
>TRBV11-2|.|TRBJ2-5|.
CASSAGLFQETQYF
TGTGCCAGCAGCGCCGGACTATTCCAAGAGACCCAGTACTTC
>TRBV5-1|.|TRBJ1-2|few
CASTIDSYNYGYTF
TGCGCCAGCACCATAGACAGCTATAACTATGGCTACACCTTC
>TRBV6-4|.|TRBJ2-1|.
CASSDGTRNEQFF
TGTGCCAGCAGTGATGGGACACGCAATGAGCAGTTCTTC
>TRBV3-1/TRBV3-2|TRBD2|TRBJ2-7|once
CASSQAGTRRAGTYEQYF
TGTGCCAGCAGCCAAGCAGGGACTAGAAGGGCTGGCACCTACGAGCAGTACTTC
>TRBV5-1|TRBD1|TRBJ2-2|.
CASSFGTGGAGELFF
TGCGCCAGCAGCTTTGGGACAGGGGGGGCCGGGGAGCTGTTTTTT
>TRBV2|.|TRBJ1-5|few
CASKDRSRNQPQHF
TGTGCCAGCAAGGACAGATCACGCAATCAGCCCCAGCATTTT
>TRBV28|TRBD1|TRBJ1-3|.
CASSPGTGGVGNTIYF
TGTGCCAGCAGTCCCGGGACAGGGGGCGTTGGAAACACCATATATTTT
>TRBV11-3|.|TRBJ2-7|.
CASSLDAVSEQYF
TGTGCCAGCAGCTTAGATGCGGTTTCCGAGCAGTACTTC
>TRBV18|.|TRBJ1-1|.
CASSPPMNTEAFF
TGTGCCAGCTCACCCCCCATGAACACTGAAGCTTTCTTT
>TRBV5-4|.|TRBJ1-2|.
CASSLQGQSGYGYTF
TGTGCCAGCAGCTTACAGGGCCAATCGGGCTATGGCTACACCTTC
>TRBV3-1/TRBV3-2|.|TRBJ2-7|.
CASSAQYEQYF
TGTGCCAGCAGCGCGCAATACGAGCAGTACTTC